The next 27 T cell receptor beta chains were all read from a single sample in a study of cytomegalovirus exposure and HLA in healthy donors. Vbeta (60) and Jbeta (13) primers were used in the PCR. TCRdb's table, derived via immunoSEQ multiplex PCR, lists solely in-frame clones and lacks some. This table holds 200,000 or so clones, around 85% found once. The sample was PBMCs. These receptor sequences come from a man aged 50-60 years in good health and CMV-seronegative.

This clone showed up just a few times. The genes are TRBV29-1 and TRBJ1-4; 7 bases agree with TRBD1. The CDR3 is made up of 19 amino acids. V shed 0 bases and J 0 bases; nucleotides not matched to a gene: 13. The germline V gene has CDR1 SQVTM and CDR2 ANQGSEA. The chain's CDR3 is CSVEDRATGTISTNEKLFF. The CDR3 nucleotides are TGCAGCGTTGAAGATCGAGCGACAGGGACAATCTCAACTAATGAAAAACTGTTTTTT.

This chain uses TRBV20-1 with TRBJ1-2, with D possibly being TRBD1 (5 bases). Trimming left V 6 bases short and J 9 bases short, with 14 bases between. Germline CDR1 DFQATT, CDR2 SNEGSKA (reference sequence). This CDR3 has 11 amino acids. In nucleotides, the CDR3 is TGCAGTGCGTATCCGCAGGGAAGCTACACCTTC. Its translation: CSAYPQGSYTF.

The chain links TRBV2 to TRBJ1-2; 9 bases fit TRBD1. CDR3 length: 14 residues. V was clipped by 0 bases and J by 7 bases; unmatched bases: 3. Looked up from germline, CDR1 is SNHLY and CDR2 is FYNNEI. The DNA of the CDR3 is TGTGCCAGCAGTGAAGCGGGACAGGGCGGTGGCTACACCTTC. This gives the protein CASSEAGQGGGYTF.

The rearrangement joins TRBV18 to TRBJ2-3, with a tentative D call TRBD2 (5 bases). This CDR3 is built from 13 residues. Trimming stripped 2 bases from V and 6 bases from J, with 9 bases between. Per germline, CDR1 KGHSH and CDR2 LQKENI. The CDR3 is CASSPGSRDTQYF. CDR3 bases: TGTGCCAGCTCACCAGGGAGCAGGGATACGCAGTATTTT. Supplemented by reference TRBV18 and TRBJ2-3, the full variable domain reads NAGVMQNPRHLVRRRGQEARLRCSPMKGHSHVYWYRQLPEEGLKFMVYLQKENIIDESGMPKERFSAEFPKEGPSILRIQQVVRGDSAAYFCASSPGSRDTQYFGPGTRLTVL.

This clone was counted between two and nine times. This chain joins TRBV6-4 and TRBJ2-1; 9 positions agree with TRBD1. V trimming: 3 bases; J trimming: 6 bases; junction bases outside the gene matches: 6. Germline lookup yields CDR1 MRHNA and CDR2 SNTAGT. The CDR3 covers 15 residues. The CDR3: CASSEAQGASNEQFF. The CDR3 DNA reads TGTGCCAGCAGTGAGGCACAGGGGGCCTCCAATGAGCAGTTCTTC.

In DNA, the CDR3 is TGCAGTGCTAGATGGCGGTACGAGCAGTACTTC. It encodes CSARWRYEQYF. The rearrangement joins TRBV20-1 to TRBJ2-7; D remains unclear. Trimming cost V 2 bases and J 4 bases, with 6 bases left between them. The CDR3 extends over 11 amino acids. Germline-derived CDR1 and CDR2 are DFQATT and SNEGSKA (reference sequence).

The rearrangement links TRBV6-5 to TRBJ1-3; 8 bases map to TRBD1. Trimming cost V 5 bases and J 2 bases; bases outside gene matches: 5. The CDR3 covers 15 residues. CDR1 is MNHEY, CDR2 SVGAGI, per germline. The chain's CDR3 is CASSRRGRAGNTIYF. As DNA, the CDR3 is TGTGCCAGCAGTCGCAGGGGGCGGGCTGGAAACACCATATATTTT.

V and J are TRBV9 and TRBJ2-6; a weak D match, TRBD1 (6 bases). The CDR3 runs 15 residues. Germline V gives CDR1 SGDLS, CDR2 YYNGEE. Trimming shortened V by 4 bases and J by 2 bases, and 10 bases separated the two germline ends. CDR3 sequence reads: CASSTPGAGANVLTF. The CDR3 DNA follows: TGTGCCAGCAGCACCCCAGGGGCTGGGGCCAACGTCCTGACTTTC.

In nucleotides, the CDR3 is TGTGCCAGCAGGCCAGGGACAGGGGGCACCTACGAGCAGTACTTC. It specifies CASRPGTGGTYEQYF. The chain employs TRBV7-9 and TRBJ2-5; 12 nucleotides line up with TRBD1. The J call may be faulty, since TRBJ2-7 better matches the DNA end. The germline V gene encodes CDR1 SEHNR and CDR2 FQNEAQ (reference sequence). The CDR3 is 15 amino acids.

This sequence joins TRBV6-1 and TRBJ2-2; D is unclear. Between the trimmed V and J ends, which lost 4 bases and 4 bases, there was a span of 16 bases. Germline V lookup: CDR1 MNHNS, CDR2 SASEGT. The CDR3 has 16 amino acids. The CDR3 sequence: CASSALRVRVTGELFF. CDR3 DNA sequence: TGTGCCAGCAGTGCTTTACGGGTTCGGGTCACCGGGGAGCTGTTTTTT.

This chain joins TRBV10-1 and TRBJ2-3; maybe TRBD1 (6 bases). Germline loops: CDR1 WNHNN, CDR2 SYGVQD (reference sequence). V lost 0 bases and J lost 3, with 7 bases in between. This CDR3 is built from 14 residues. The DNA for the CDR3 is TGCGCCAGCAGTGAGTCAGGGGGTACAGATACGCAGTATTTT. This encodes CASSESGGTDTQYF.

This clone occurred once. The J gene is TRBJ2-2, the V gene TRBV5-1; D possibly corresponds to TRBD2 (5 bases). The ends were cut back, 4 bases at V and 2 bases at J, with 12 bases in the middle. Per the germline V gene, CDR1 is SGHRS and CDR2 is YFSETQ. The CDR3 runs to 15 residues. The CDR3 here is CASSLMEVNTGELFF. The CDR3, as DNA: TGCGCCAGCAGCCTGATGGAGGTTAACACCGGGGAGCTGTTTTTT.

The chain couples TRBV6-4 to TRBJ2-5; possibly TRBD2 for D (5 bases). Germline V lookup: CDR1 MRHNA, CDR2 SNTAGT. Trimming shortened V by 6 bases and J by 11 bases, and 25 bases separated the two germline ends. The CDR3 consists of 15 residues. CDR3 coding DNA: TGTGCCAGCAGGGTTGATGTACTGGAGAGTGGGGAGCAGTACTTC. Its protein is CASRVDVLESGEQYF.

The genes are TRBV4-2 and TRBJ2-3; TRBD2 matches at 11 bases. CDR1 LGHNA and CDR2 YNFKEQ come from the germline V gene. CDR3 length: 16 amino acids. V trimming: 0 bases; J trimming: 5 bases; junction bases outside the gene matches: 4. CDR3 DNA: TGTGCCAGCAGCCAAGAATTAGCGGGAGGGAGAGATACGCAGTATTTT. As protein: CASSQELAGGRDTQYF.

The chain joins TRBV2 to TRBJ2-7; 10 bases are shared with TRBD1. The CDR3 extends over 15 amino acids. CDR1 SNHLY and CDR2 FYNNEI come from the germline V gene. The junction had 3 bases not matched to a gene; V was cut back by 3 bases and J by 1 base. The CDR3 is CASSEAGQGSYEQYF. CDR3 DNA: TGTGCCAGCAGTGAGGCGGGACAGGGGTCCTACGAGCAGTACTTC.

This clone showed up just a few times. The chain couples TRBV28 to TRBJ2-1; 9 bases match TRBD1. V was clipped by 7 bases and J by 15 bases; unmatched bases: 13. The germline CDR1 and CDR2 sequences are MDHEN and SYDVKM. This CDR3 region has 13 residues. The DNA for the CDR3 is TGTGCCAGCACCACGGGACAGGGAATCATAAGGTTCTTC. Its translation is CASTTGQGIIRFF.

The chain has TRBV27 and TRBJ2-7; 8 positions agree with TRBD2. The CDR3 length is 17 residues. The V and J ends lost 3 bases and 4 bases, in that order; junction bases with no gene match: 14. CDR1 is MNHEY, CDR2 SMNVEV, per germline (reference sequence). The CDR3 reads CASSFRPQAGAFYEQYF. CDR3 coding DNA: TGTGCCAGCAGTTTCCGTCCCCAAGCGGGAGCCTTTTACGAGCAGTACTTC.

The V call is TRBV4-2, the J call TRBJ2-5; D might be TRBD1 (5 bases). The tail of the sequence fits TRBJ2-7 better, so the J call may be wrong. The length of the CDR3 is 15 residues. Germline values: CDR1 LGHNA, CDR2 YNFKEQ. Here the CDR3 DNA reads TGTGCCAGCAGCCAAGCAGGGCTCAACTCCTACGAGCAGTACTTC. This codes for CASSQAGLNSYEQYF.

The chain couples TRBV19 to TRBJ1-5; 8 positions match TRBD1. CDR1 is LNHDA, CDR2 SQIVND, per germline (reference sequence). Trimming removed 5 bases from V and 2 bases from J; junction bases left unmatched: 14. The CDR3 runs to 18 residues. CDR3 protein: CASSSRGQVGIGNQPQHF. CDR3 sequence (DNA): TGTGCCAGTAGTTCCCGGGGACAGGTCGGTATTGGCAATCAGCCCCAGCATTTT.

This rearrangement joins TRBV9 to TRBJ2-2, with a weak D call TRBD2 (5 bases). The V end was cut by 1 base, the J end by 4 bases, with 8 bases between. The CDR3 is made up of 14 amino acids. The V gene's germline CDR1 is SGDLS and CDR2 YYNGEE. The CDR3: CASSVSGLTGELFF. The CDR3 nucleotides are TGTGCCAGCAGCGTAAGCGGTCTCACCGGGGAGCTGTTTTTT. Together with reference TRBV9 and TRBJ2-2, the CDR3 gives the full variable domain: DSGVTQTPKHLITATGQRVTLRCSPRSGDLSVYWYQQSLDQGLQFLIQYYNGEERAKGNILERFSAQQFPDLHSELNLSSLELGDSALYFCASSVSGLTGELFFGEGSRLTVL.

The gene calls are TRBV6-5 and TRBJ2-1; weak D call: TRBD2 (6 bases). V lost 3 bases and J 5 bases, leaving 14 bases between the germline ends. From germline, CDR1 is MNHEY and CDR2 SVGAGI. The CDR3 loop spans 15 amino acids. The CDR3, as DNA: TGTGCCAGCAGTTATGGCAGCGGGCTTAACAATGAGCAGTTCTTC. Its translation: CASSYGSGLNNEQFF.

The chain joins TRBV10-3 to TRBJ1-1; 7 bases fit TRBD1. With 4 bases clipped from V and 4 bases from J, the junction kept 9 bases outside the gene matches. The CDR3 has 15 amino acids. In germline, CDR1 is ENHRY, CDR2 SYGVKD. In DNA, the CDR3 is TGTGCCATCAGTGGGGGGCAGGGGGATATCACTGAAGCTTTCTTT. Its protein product is CAISGGQGDITEAFF.

The chain combines TRBV10-3 with TRBJ1-5; TRBD1 matches 12 bases. V was pared by 4 bases and J by 7 bases, with 2 bases of the junction left unmatched. In germline, CDR1 is ENHRY, CDR2 SYGVKD. The CDR3 spans 14 residues. The CDR3 DNA reads as TGTGCCATCAGTGGTGGGACAGGGGGCCAGCCCCAGCATTTT. It specifies CAISGGTGGQPQHF.

The rearrangement joins TRBV5-1 to TRBJ2-5; tentative D call: TRBD2 (6 bases). V was clipped by 2 bases and J by 5 bases, with 13 bases between them. CDR3 length equals 14 residues. Per the germline V gene, CDR1 is SGHRS and CDR2 is YFSETQ. CDR3 residues: CASSFAGKEETQYF. The CDR3 DNA is TGCGCCAGCAGCTTCGCGGGAAAGGAGGAGACCCAGTACTTC.

This clone was seen a single time. The chain links TRBV19 to TRBJ1-5, with D tentatively TRBD1 (6 bases). CDR1 and CDR2 from the germline V gene are LNHDA and SQIVND (reference sequence). Trimming pared 6 bases from V and 3 bases from J, leaving 12 bases between. The CDR3 extends over 14 amino acids. The CDR3 loop reads CASRQGTNNQPQHF. Here the CDR3 DNA reads TGTGCCAGTAGGCAGGGGACCAACAATCAGCCCCAGCATTTT.

The genes are TRBV2 and TRBJ2-1; 7 nucleotides agree with TRBD2. Germline CDR1 SNHLY, CDR2 FYNNEI. This CDR3 contains 18 residues. After removal of 3 bases from V and 1 base from J, the junction contained 12 bases not matched to a gene. The DNA for the CDR3 is TGTGCCAGCAGTGATTACAGCGGGATGGGATCTTCCTACAATGAGCAGTTCTTC. Its translation: CASSDYSGMGSSYNEQFF.

V and J are TRBV28 and TRBJ2-1; 10 bases align to TRBD2. Trimming took 5 bases from V and 7 from J; bases not matched to a gene: 14. The CDR3 totals 17 residues. CDR1 MDHEN and CDR2 SYDVKM come from the germline V gene. The CDR3 DNA sequence: TGTGCCAGCAGTCCCCTCGGGCTAGCGGGAGTAGGTAATGAGCAGTTCTTC. Translation gives CASSPLGLAGVGNEQFF.